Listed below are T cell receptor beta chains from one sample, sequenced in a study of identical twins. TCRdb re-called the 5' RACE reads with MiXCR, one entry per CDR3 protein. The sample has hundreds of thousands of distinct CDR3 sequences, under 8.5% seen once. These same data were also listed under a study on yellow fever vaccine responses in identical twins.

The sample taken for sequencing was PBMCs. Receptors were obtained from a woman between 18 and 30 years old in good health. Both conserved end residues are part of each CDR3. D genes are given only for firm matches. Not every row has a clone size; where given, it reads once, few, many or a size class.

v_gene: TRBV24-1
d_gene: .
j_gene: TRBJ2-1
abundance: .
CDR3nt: TGTGCCACCAGTGCCACGGACGGATACAATGAGCAGTTCTTC
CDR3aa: CATSATDGYNEQFF

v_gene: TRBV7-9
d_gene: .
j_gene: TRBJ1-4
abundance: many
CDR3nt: TGTGCCAGCAGCTTAAGCCCTAATGAAAAACTGTTTTTT
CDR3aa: CASSLSPNEKLFF

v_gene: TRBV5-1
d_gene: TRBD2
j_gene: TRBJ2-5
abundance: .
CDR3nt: TGCGCCAGCAGCTTGGCGGGGGGGAGCCAAGAGACCCAGTACTTC
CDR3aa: CASSLAGGSQETQYF

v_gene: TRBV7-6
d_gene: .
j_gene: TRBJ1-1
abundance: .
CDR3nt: TGTGCCAGCAGCTTAGTGGGGGTATTAATCACTGAAGCTTTCTTT
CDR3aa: CASSLVGVLITEAFF

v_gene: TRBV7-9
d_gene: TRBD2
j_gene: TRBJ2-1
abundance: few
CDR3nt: TGTGCCAGCAGCTTAGAGGGACTAGATCGGTATGAGCAGTTCTTC
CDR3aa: CASSLEGLDRYEQFF

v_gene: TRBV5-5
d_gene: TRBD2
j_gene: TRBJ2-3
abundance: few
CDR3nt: TGTGCCAGCAGCGGTCCGGGACTAGCGGCAGATACGCAGTATTTT
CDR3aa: CASSGPGLAADTQYF

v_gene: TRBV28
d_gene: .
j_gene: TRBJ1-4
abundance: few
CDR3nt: TGTGCCAGCACCCGAGGACAGTCTAATGAAAAACTGTTTTTT
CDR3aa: CASTRGQSNEKLFF

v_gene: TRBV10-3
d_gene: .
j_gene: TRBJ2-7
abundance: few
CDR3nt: TGTGCCATCAGTTCAGGAGCCCCCTACGAGCAGTACTTC
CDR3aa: CAISSGAPYEQYF

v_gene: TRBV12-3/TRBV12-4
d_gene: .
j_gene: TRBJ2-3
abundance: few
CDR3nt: TGTGCCAGCAGGCCTCCCACTAGCACAGATACGCAGTATTTT
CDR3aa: CASRPPTSTDTQYF

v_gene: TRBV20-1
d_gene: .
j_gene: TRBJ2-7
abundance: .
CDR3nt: TGCAGTGCTATATATGACAGCGGTAAAAGCTCCTACGAGCAGTACTTC
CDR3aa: CSAIYDSGKSSYEQYF

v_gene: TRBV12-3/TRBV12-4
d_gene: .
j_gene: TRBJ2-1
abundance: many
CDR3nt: TGTGCCAGCAGTACCGGGACATGGCCGTTCTTC
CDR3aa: CASSTGTWPFF

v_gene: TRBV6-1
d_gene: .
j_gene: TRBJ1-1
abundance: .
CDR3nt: TGTGCCAGCAGTGAAGGGGGGGCACTCACTGAAGCTTTCTTT
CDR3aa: CASSEGGALTEAFF

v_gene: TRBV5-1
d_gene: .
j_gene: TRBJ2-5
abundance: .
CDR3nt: TGCGCCAGCAGCCCATACAGGGCTTTAGAGACCCAGTACTTC
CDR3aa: CASSPYRALETQYF

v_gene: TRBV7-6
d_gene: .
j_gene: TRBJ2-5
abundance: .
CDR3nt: TGTGCCAGCAGCTCGACCGGGACTCCGTACTTC
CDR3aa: CASSSTGTPYF

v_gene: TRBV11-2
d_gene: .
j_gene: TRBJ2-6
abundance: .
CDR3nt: TGTGCCAGCAGCTTAGGGGGTCAGTCACGCTCTGGGGCCAACGTCCTGACTTTC
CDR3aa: CASSLGGQSRSGANVLTF

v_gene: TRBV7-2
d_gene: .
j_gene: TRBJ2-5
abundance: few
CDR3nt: TGTGCCAGCAGCTTAGAGGGGTGGGGTCGAACCCAGTACTTC
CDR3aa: CASSLEGWGRTQYF

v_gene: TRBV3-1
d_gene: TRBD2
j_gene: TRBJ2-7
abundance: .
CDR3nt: TGTGCCAGCAGCCGACTTGGCGCTAGCGGACACTACGAGCAGTACTTC
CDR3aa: CASSRLGASGHYEQYF

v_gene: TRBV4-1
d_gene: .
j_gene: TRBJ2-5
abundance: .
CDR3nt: TGCGCCAGCAGCCAAGATGCTGGGGGAGAGACCCAGTACTTC
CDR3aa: CASSQDAGGETQYF

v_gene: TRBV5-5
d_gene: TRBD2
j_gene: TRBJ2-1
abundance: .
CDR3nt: TGTGCCAGCAGCTTGAACGGGGGGGCTTCCCATGAGCAGTTCTTC
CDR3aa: CASSLNGGASHEQFF

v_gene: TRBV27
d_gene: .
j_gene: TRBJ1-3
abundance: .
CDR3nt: TGTGCCAGCAGTTCCCCCCACACCATATATTTT
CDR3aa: CASSSPHTIYF

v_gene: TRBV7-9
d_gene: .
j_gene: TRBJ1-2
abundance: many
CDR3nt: TGTGCCAGCAGCTTAGAACGCTATGGCTACACCTTC
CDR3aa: CASSLERYGYTF

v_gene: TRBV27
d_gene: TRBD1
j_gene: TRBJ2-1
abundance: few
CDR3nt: TGTGCCAGCAACACAGGGGGCGATTTCTACAATGAGCAGTTCTTC
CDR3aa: CASNTGGDFYNEQFF

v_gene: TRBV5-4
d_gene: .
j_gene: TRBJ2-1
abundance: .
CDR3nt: TGTGCCAGCAGCTTCGGGGCTGGGGATGAGCAGTTCTTC
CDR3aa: CASSFGAGDEQFF

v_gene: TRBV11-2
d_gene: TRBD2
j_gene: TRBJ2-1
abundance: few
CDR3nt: TGTGCCAGCAGCGCCACTAGCGGGGCCAATGAGCAGTTCTTC
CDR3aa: CASSATSGANEQFF

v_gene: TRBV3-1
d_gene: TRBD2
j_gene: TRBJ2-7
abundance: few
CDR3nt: TGTGCCAGCAGCTATATTACTAGCGGGAAGGGCGAGCAGTACTTC
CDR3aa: CASSYITSGKGEQYF

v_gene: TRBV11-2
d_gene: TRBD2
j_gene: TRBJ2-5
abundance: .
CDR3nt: TGTGCCAGCAGCCGCTGGGGGAGCGGGGGAGAGACCCAGTACTTC
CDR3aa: CASSRWGSGGETQYF

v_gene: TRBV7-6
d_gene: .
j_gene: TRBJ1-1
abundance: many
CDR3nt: TGTGCCAGCAGCTTAAGGGTCGGGGGGGGCGGAATTGGTGAAGCTTTCTTT
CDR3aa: CASSLRVGGGGIGEAFF

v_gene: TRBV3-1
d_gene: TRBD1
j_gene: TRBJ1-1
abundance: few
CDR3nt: TGTGCCAGCAGCCAAGACTCGGGGCAGGGGGCCCGCTTT
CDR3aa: CASSQDSGQGARF

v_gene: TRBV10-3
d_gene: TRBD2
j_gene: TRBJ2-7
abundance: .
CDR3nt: TGTGCCATCAGCGCCGGGACTAGCGGAGACTACGAGCAGTACTTC
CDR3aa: CAISAGTSGDYEQYF

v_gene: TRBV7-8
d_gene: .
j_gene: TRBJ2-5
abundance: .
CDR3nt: TGTGCCAGCAGCTCCTGGGGCCTTGTAGACCAGTACTTC
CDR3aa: CASSSWGLVDQYF

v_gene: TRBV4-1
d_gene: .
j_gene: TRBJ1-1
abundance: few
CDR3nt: TGCGCCAGCAGCCAAGGTGGGTGGGCGGCTTTCTTT
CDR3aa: CASSQGGWAAFF

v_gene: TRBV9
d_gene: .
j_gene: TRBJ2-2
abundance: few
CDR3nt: TGTGCCAGCAGCGAGTTCCGGGGGCTGAACACCGGGGAGCTGTTTTTT
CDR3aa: CASSEFRGLNTGELFF

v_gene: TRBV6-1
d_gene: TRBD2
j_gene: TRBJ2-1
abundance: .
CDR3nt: TGTGCCACCGAATTAGCGGGGGGGCCTCGTGAGCAGTTCTTC
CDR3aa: CATELAGGPREQFF

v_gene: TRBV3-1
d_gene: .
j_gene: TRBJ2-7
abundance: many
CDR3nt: TGTGCCAGCAGCCAAGCATTTGGTGGTCCCTACGAGCAGTACTTC
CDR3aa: CASSQAFGGPYEQYF

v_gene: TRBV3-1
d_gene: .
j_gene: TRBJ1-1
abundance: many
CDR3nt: TGTGCCAGCAGCCGACAGACGATGAACACTGAAGCTTTCTTT
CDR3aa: CASSRQTMNTEAFF

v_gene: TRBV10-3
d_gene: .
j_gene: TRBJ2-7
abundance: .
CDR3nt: TGTGCCATCAGTAACCTACCCCGGGGGAAGGAGCCCTACGAGCAGTACTTC
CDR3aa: CAISNLPRGKEPYEQYF

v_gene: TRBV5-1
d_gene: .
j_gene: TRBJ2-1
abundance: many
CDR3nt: TGCGCCAGCAGCTTGGACGTTAGCGAGAGCTCCTACAATGAGCAGTTCTTC
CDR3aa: CASSLDVSESSYNEQFF

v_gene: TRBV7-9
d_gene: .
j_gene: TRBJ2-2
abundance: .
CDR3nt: TGTGCCAGCAGCCTGGACTGGGAACTGGCCGGGGAGCTGTTTTTT
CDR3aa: CASSLDWELAGELFF

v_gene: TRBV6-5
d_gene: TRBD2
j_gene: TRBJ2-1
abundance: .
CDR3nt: TGTGCCAGCAGTTGGGGTAGTGGACTAGCGGGGGACAATGAGCAGTTCTTC
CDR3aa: CASSWGSGLAGDNEQFF

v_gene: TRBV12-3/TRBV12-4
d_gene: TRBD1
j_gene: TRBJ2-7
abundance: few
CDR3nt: TGTGCCAGCAGTCGGACAGGTCACAGCGGCGAGCAGTACTTC
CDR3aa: CASSRTGHSGEQYF

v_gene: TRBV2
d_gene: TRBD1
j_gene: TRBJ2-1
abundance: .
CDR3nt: TGTGCCAGAACTCGACGTCCGGAAGACAGGGTGAGCAATGAGCAGTTCTTC
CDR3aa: CARTRRPEDRVSNEQFF

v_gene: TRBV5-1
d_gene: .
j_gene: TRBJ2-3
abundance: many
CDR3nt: TGCGCCAGCAAACAGGGTTCGGGAGGAAGCACAGATACGCAGTATTTT
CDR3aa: CASKQGSGGSTDTQYF

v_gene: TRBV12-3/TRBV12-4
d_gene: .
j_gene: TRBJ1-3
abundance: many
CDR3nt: TGTGCCAGCAGTTTACCGACGGCAACTTCTGGAAACACCATATATTTT
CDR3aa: CASSLPTATSGNTIYF

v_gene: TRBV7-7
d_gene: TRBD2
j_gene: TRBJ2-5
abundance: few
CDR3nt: TGTGCCAGCAGCTCCCTTCGGGGGGTTGGAGAGACCCAGTACTTC
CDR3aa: CASSSLRGVGETQYF

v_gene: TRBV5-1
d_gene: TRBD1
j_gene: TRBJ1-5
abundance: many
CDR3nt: TGCGCCAGCAGCTGGACAGGTGAAAATCAGCCCCAGCATTTT
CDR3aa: CASSWTGENQPQHF

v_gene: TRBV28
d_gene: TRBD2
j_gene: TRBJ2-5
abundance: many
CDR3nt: TGTGCCAGCAGTTTGACTAGCGGACACCAAGAGACCCAGTACTTC
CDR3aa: CASSLTSGHQETQYF

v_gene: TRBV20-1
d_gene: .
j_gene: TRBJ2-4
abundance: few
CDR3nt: TGCAGTGCTAGAGATCTGGGGGCGCTTGGGGGGAACATTCAGTACTTC
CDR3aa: CSARDLGALGGNIQYF

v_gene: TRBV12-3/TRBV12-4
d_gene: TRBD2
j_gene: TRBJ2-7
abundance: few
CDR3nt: TGTGCCAGCAGACTAGCGGGAGTAGGTGAGCAGTACTTC
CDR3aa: CASRLAGVGEQYF

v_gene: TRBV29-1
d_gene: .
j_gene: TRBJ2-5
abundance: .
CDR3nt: TGCAGCGTTTTGAGGCTGGGGACAGAGACCCAGTACTTC
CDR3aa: CSVLRLGTETQYF

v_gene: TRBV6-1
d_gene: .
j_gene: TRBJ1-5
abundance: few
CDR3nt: TGTGCCAGCAGTGAAGCCAGCAGGGAGGTAAATCAACCCCAGCATTTT
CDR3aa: CASSEASREVNQPQHF

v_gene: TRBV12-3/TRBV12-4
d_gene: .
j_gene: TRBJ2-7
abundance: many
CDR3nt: TGTGCCAGCAGCTCCGGGACACCTTACGAGCAGTACTTC
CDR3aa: CASSSGTPYEQYF

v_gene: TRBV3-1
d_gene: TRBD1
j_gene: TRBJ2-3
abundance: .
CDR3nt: TGTGCCAGCAGCCAGAGACAGGGGGCCCATACGCAGTATTTT
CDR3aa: CASSQRQGAHTQYF